The next 21 T cell receptor beta chains were all read from a single sample in a study of vaccination and CD4 T cells after COVID-19. Stated treatment: roughly 11-day PBMC culture with coronavirus spike peptide pools or control peptides (ViraFEST assay). An Oncomine TCR Beta short-read assay was used to sequence the DNA from cultured CD4+ T cells. TCRdb analysed the PCR reads with MiXCR anew, one entry per CDR3 protein. Among just over 20,000 distinct CDR3 sequences listed, 70% were seen once. No antigens are known for them. The sample consisted of CD4+ T cells from blood, cultured in vitro. These receptors all come from a human donor who had recovered from COVID-19.

The rearrangement uses TRBV6-2 or TRBV6-3 and TRBJ1-2; maybe TRBD1 (5 bases). V was clipped by 2 bases and J by 8 bases, with 12 bases between them. The CDR3 extends over 13 amino acids. CDR1 and CDR2 (germline): MNHEY, SVGEGT. DNA for the CDR3: TGTGCCAGCAGTTACACGGGGCTGGGCGGCTACACCTTC. This codes for CASSYTGLGGYTF.

The chain employs TRBV20-1 and TRBJ1-4; 8 bases fit TRBD1. J lost 6 bases, V lost 6 bases, and 6 bases had no gene match. This CDR3 is built from 13 residues. Germline V gene data show CDR1 as DFQATT and CDR2 as SNEGSKA (reference sequence). CDR3 sequence: CSARQGQDEKLFF. As DNA, the CDR3 is TGCAGTGCAAGACAGGGGCAGGATGAAAAACTGTTTTTT.

The chain carries TRBV20-1 and TRBJ1-1; D call uncertain. V shed 3 bases and J shed 3 bases, with 14 bases lying between them. The germline gives CDR1 DFQATT, CDR2 SNEGSKA (reference sequence). This CDR3 region has 14 residues. This chain's CDR3 is CSARRSPGYTEAFF. CDR3 nucleotide sequence: TGCAGTGCTAGGAGATCGCCGGGGTACACTGAAGCTTTCTTT.

V is TRBV15 and J is TRBJ2-1; 13 nucleotides align to TRBD2. The CDR3 totals 15 residues. V trimming: 3 bases; J trimming: 8 bases; junction bases outside the gene matches: 4. Germline CDR1 and CDR2: LNHNV and YYDKDF (reference sequence). The CDR3 DNA reads as TGTGCCACCAGCAGGAGACTAGCGGGAGGCCATGAGCAGTTCTTC. Its translation: CATSRRLAGGHEQFF.

The V call is TRBV6-1, the J call TRBJ1-5, with D perhaps TRBD1 (6 bases). CDR3 length equals 15 residues. Germline assignment: CDR1 MNHNS and CDR2 SASEGT. With 6 bases removed from V and 1 base from J, the gap between germline ends came to 13 bases. The CDR3 loop is CASRGAGLSNQPQHF. The CDR3, as DNA: TGTGCCAGCAGGGGGGCCGGGTTAAGCAATCAGCCCCAGCATTTT.

The rearrangement links TRBV28 to TRBJ1-5; D gene unclear. Between the trimmed V and J ends, which lost 7 bases and 7 bases, there was a span of 11 bases. CDR3 size: 12 residues. Germline CDR1 and CDR2: MDHEN and SYDVKM. CDR3 sequence (DNA): TGTGCCAGCACCCTCACCCCACAGCCCCAGCATTTT. Translated: CASTLTPQPQHF.

A single count supports this clonotype. CDR3 sequence reads: CSVGGTGNYGYTF. The CDR3 DNA follows: TGCAGCGTTGGCGGGACAGGGAACTATGGCTACACCTTC. V gene TRBV29-1 combines with J gene TRBJ1-2; 9 bases are shared with TRBD1. Germline lookup yields CDR1 SQVTM and CDR2 ANQGSEA. CDR3 length: 13 amino acids. V dropped 4 bases and J dropped 2; count of bases not matched to a gene: 2.

The chain uses TRBV20-1 and TRBJ1-2; D not resolved. The V end lost 0 bases, the J end lost 5 bases, and 10 bases lay between the germline ends. Germline CDR1 is DFQATT and CDR2 is SNEGSKA (reference sequence). The CDR3 loop spans 13 amino acids. CDR3 nucleotide sequence: TGCAGTGCTAGAGATTTGGTGACTTATGGCTACACCTTC. This codes for CSARDLVTYGYTF.

The chain carries TRBV7-9 and TRBJ2-1; no reliable D call. V lost 1 base to trimming and J lost 9 bases, with 16 bases between them. The germline V gene has CDR1 SEHNR and CDR2 FQNEAQ (reference sequence). The CDR3 consists of 15 residues. The CDR3 region is CASSLGKVLVSEQFF. Written as DNA, the CDR3 is TGTGCCAGCAGCTTAGGTAAAGTCTTAGTCAGTGAGCAGTTCTTC.

The rearrangement uses TRBV6-2 or TRBV6-3 and TRBJ1-1, with D possibly matching TRBD1 (6 bases). Germline assignment: CDR1 MNHEY and CDR2 SVGEGT. Trimming removed 2 bases at V and 0 bases at J, with 13 bases between. The CDR3 runs 16 residues. CDR3 coding DNA: TGTGCCAGCAGTTACGCAGGGGCGAGGGTGAACACTGAAGCTTTCTTT. It is translated as CASSYAGARVNTEAFF.

The chain employs TRBV6-2 or TRBV6-3 and TRBJ1-2; 8 bases are shared with TRBD1. Germline lookup yields CDR1 MNHEY and CDR2 SVGEGT. This CDR3 has 13 amino acids. Unmatched junction bases numbered 8, after V lost 6 bases and J lost 8 bases. In DNA, the CDR3 is TGTGCCAGCAGAGGACAGGGAACAGGAGGCTACACCTTC. This encodes CASRGQGTGGYTF.

CDR3 sequence reads: CSALQGQGSGEQFF. As DNA, the CDR3 is TGCAGTGCTCTTCAAGGACAGGGGTCGGGTGAGCAGTTCTTC. The chain links TRBV20-1 to TRBJ2-1, with 9 bases fitting TRBD1. Germline lookup yields CDR1 DFQATT and CDR2 SNEGSKA (reference sequence). This CDR3 spans 14 amino acids. After removal of 5 bases from V and 9 bases from J, the junction contained 11 bases not matched to a gene.

The rearrangement uses TRBV6-1 and TRBJ2-7; 10 nucleotides agree with TRBD2. The V and J ends lost 6 bases and 3 bases, in that order; junction bases with no gene match: 5. The CDR3 loop spans 14 amino acids. Per germline, CDR1 MNHNS and CDR2 SASEGT. CDR3 amino acids: CASSWTSGFYEQYF. The CDR3 coding sequence is TGTGCCAGCAGCTGGACTAGCGGATTCTACGAGCAGTACTTC.

This clonotype has a single count. The chain recombines TRBV25-1 with TRBJ2-7; D unclear. The germline CDR1 and CDR2 sequences are MGHDK and SYGVNS. The CDR3 loop spans 11 amino acids. Trimming stripped 9 bases from V and 5 bases from J, with 11 bases between. The CDR3 sequence: CARGFVDEQYF. CDR3 bases: TGTGCCAGAGGATTTGTGGACGAGCAGTACTTC.

The CDR3 spells CASSQAGKKPYEQYF. In DNA form, the CDR3 reads TGTGCCAGCAGCCAAGCCGGGAAGAAACCCTACGAGCAGTACTTC. The V gene is TRBV3-1, the J gene TRBJ2-7; possible D gene TRBD2, 5 bases. In germline, CDR1 is LGHDT, CDR2 YNNKEL (reference sequence). The CDR3 length is 15 residues. The V end lost 1 base, the J end lost 2 bases, and 12 bases lay between the germline ends.

This sequence joins TRBV20-1 and TRBJ1-5; tentative D call: TRBD1 (6 bases). Trimming pared 6 bases from V and 0 bases from J, leaving 12 bases between. Germline CDR1 reads DFQATT; CDR2 reads SNEGSKA (reference sequence). The CDR3 totals 14 residues. The CDR3 nucleotides are TGCAGTGCCCAAGACAGGATTAGCAATCAGCCCCAGCATTTT. It is translated as CSAQDRISNQPQHF.

V usage is TRBV2 and J usage is TRBJ1-2; tentative D call: TRBD1 (6 bases). The germline gives CDR1 SNHLY, CDR2 FYNNEI. The CDR3 extends over 12 amino acids. Trimming shortened V by 11 bases and J by 6 bases, and 16 bases separated the two germline ends. Here the CDR3 reads CAGYRENDGYTF. CDR3 DNA sequence: TGTGCCGGATACAGGGAGAATGATGGCTACACCTTC.

Only a few counts were recorded for this clonotype. This chain joins TRBV7-8 and TRBJ2-5, with D perhaps being TRBD1 or TRBD2 (5 bases each). The CDR3 loop spans 15 amino acids. Germline V lookup: CDR1 SGHVS, CDR2 FQNEAQ. Trimming removed 5 bases at V and 3 bases at J, with 16 bases between. DNA for the CDR3: TGTGCCAGCAGCCCGGGGCGCGGATCAAAAGAGACCCAGTACTTC. Protein sequence: CASSPGRGSKETQYF.

This chain links TRBV4-3 with TRBJ1-1, with D maybe TRBD1 (5 bases). The CDR3 runs 15 residues. The germline V and J ends were trimmed by 7 bases and 1 base, with 16 bases remaining between them. Germline V gene data show CDR1 as LGHNA and CDR2 as YSLEER. The CDR3 DNA reads TGCGCCAGCAAACAATCCCGACAGCCGAACACTGAAGCTTTCTTT. Its protein product is CASKQSRQPNTEAFF.

The chain joins TRBV6-2 or TRBV6-3 to TRBJ2-7, with 7 nucleotides matching TRBD1. Germline CDR1 MNHEY, CDR2 SVGEGT. This CDR3 has 13 amino acids. V gave up 2 bases and J gave up 6 bases; unmatched junction bases: 4. The CDR3 DNA reads as TGTGCCAGCAGTTACGACAGGGTGGGCGAGCAGTACTTC. This codes for CASSYDRVGEQYF.

This clonotype has a handful of counts. The CDR3 is CASSQDRESSGRSTQYF. As DNA, the CDR3 is TGCGCCAGCAGCCAAGATAGAGAATCTAGCGGGAGATCCACCCAGTACTTC. The V call is TRBV4-1, the J call TRBJ2-5; 10 nucleotides align to TRBD2. The CDR3 has 17 residues. The germline V gene has CDR1 MGHRA and CDR2 YSYEKL. V was pared by 0 bases and J by 8 bases, with 12 bases of the junction left unmatched.